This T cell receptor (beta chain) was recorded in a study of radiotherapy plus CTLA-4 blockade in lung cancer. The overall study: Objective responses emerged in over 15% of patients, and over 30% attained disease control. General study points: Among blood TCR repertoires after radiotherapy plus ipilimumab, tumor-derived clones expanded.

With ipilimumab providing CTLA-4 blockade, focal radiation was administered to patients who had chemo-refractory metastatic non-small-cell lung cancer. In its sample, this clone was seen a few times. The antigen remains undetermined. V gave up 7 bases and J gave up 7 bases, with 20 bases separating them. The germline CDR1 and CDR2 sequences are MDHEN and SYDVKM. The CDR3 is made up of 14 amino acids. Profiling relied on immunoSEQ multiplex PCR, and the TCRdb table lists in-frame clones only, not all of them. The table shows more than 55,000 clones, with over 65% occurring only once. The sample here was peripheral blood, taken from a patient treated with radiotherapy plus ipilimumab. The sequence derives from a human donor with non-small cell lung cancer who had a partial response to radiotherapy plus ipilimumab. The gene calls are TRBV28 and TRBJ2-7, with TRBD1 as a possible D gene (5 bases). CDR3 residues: CASTRTLSKGEQYF. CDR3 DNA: TGTGCCAGCACCCGGACATTATCGAAGGGGGAGCAGTACTTC.